This T cell receptor beta chain was found in a study of blood T cells in healthy people across ages. With a J-beta primer mix and a sample-barcoded 5' primer, a second PCR ran about 7 to 12 cycles. TCRdb independently ran MiXCR on the 5' RACE reads; one entry per CDR3 protein. The sample shows approximately 800,000 distinct CDR3 sequences, more than 55% of them seen only once. Trimming removed 1 base at V and 8 bases at J, with 15 bases between. The CDR3 is made up of 15 amino acids. Per the germline V gene, CDR1 is SGHRS and CDR2 is YFSETQ. The sample taken for sequencing was blood. The J gene is TRBJ1-4, the V gene TRBV5-1; no reliable D call. The sequence derives from a middle-aged man in good health. CDR3 DNA: TGCGCCAGCAGCTTGAGTGGTGGGGATGTGGAAAAACTGTTTTTT. Protein product: CASSLSGGDVEKLFF. The full variable domain, in which reference TRBV5-1 and TRBJ1-4 provide the parts outside the CDR3, is KAGVTQTPRYLIKTRGQQVTLSCSPISGHRSVSWYQQTPGQGLQFLFEYFSETQRNKGNFPGRFSGRQFSNSRSEMNVSTLELGDSALYLCASSLSGGDVEKLFFGSGTQLSVL.